This T cell receptor beta chain was documented in a study of blood T cell repertoires in COVID-19. Overall study context: Samples representing acute and convalescent COVID-19 were sourced from the United States, Italy and Spain. T cells, B-cell-depleted T cells, or PBMCs supplied cDNA or gDNA.

Trimming took off 8 bases at V and 1 base at J, with 18 bases between the two ends. The germline gives CDR1 SGHVS, CDR2 FQNEAQ. This CDR3 comprises 16 residues. Under the authors' procedure: Reference gene primer amplification yielded estimated nucleated cell counts. Sequencing used immunoSEQ multiplex PCR; TCRdb keeps in-frame clones, though not all of them. The DNA was the basis for D and trimming; V, J and clone size are from that table. The data contain about 140,000 clones, 85% to 90% of them singletons. The source of this sequence is a man aged 50 or older who had recovered from COVID-19. The sequenced sample consisted of peripheral blood. The chain is built from TRBV7-8 and TRBJ1-5; D remains unclear. CDR3 residues: CASSQYGVLSNQPQHF. For the CDR3, the DNA is TGTGCCAGCTCACAATACGGGGTGTTGAGCAATCAGCCCCAGCATTTT.